What follows are 14 T cell receptor beta chains derived from one specimen sequenced in a study of memory CD4+ T cells and cytomegalovirus serostatus. Assay: immunoSEQ multiplex PCR; the TCRdb copy retains only in-frame clones and omits some. The sample yields almost 45,000 clones, about 79% seen once. The sort gate was single viable CD3+CD4+CD8-CD45RO+ cells for memory CD4+ T cells. The source material was memory CD4+ T cells from blood. Receptors were obtained from an adult in good health and CMV-seronegative.

V usage is TRBV20-1 and J usage is TRBJ2-1; D unclear. Germline V gene sequence: CDR1 DFQATT, CDR2 SNEGSKA (reference sequence). The CDR3 contains 11 residues. Trimming took off 8 bases at V and 7 bases at J, with 12 bases between the two ends. The CDR3 here is CSTLRANEQFF. The CDR3 region has the DNA TGCAGTACCCTTCGGGCGAATGAGCAGTTCTTC.

The table lists this clone with a count of one. This sequence joins TRBV9 and TRBJ2-2; D is uncertain. The CDR3 spans 14 residues. The V end lost 2 bases, the J end lost 2 bases, and 7 bases lay between the germline ends. Germline V gene lookup returns CDR1 SGDLS and CDR2 YYNGEE. CDR3: CASSVYTNTGELFF. CDR3 nucleotides: TGTGCCAGCAGCGTTTACACAAACACCGGGGAGCTGTTTTTT.

This chain links TRBV6-1 with TRBJ1-2; D remains ambiguous. Between the trimmed V and J ends, which lost 3 bases and 8 bases, there was a span of 16 bases. The germline gives CDR1 MNHNS, CDR2 SASEGT. The CDR3 is 14 amino acids. This CDR3 is CASSDKGREWGYTF. The CDR3 coding sequence is TGTGCCAGCAGTGATAAGGGCCGGGAGTGGGGCTACACCTTC.

The chain employs TRBV4-2 and TRBJ1-5, with 7 bases lining up with TRBD1. CDR3 length: 14 amino acids. Germline V gene sequence: CDR1 LGHNA, CDR2 YNFKEQ. Trimming cost V 1 base and J 7 bases; bases outside gene matches: 4. The CDR3 nucleotides are TGTGCCAGCAGCCAAGGGACAGGAGGACAGCCCCAGCATTTT. This codes for CASSQGTGGQPQHF.

The chain has TRBV29-1 and TRBJ2-5, with TRBD1 matching over 12 bases. Germline loops: CDR1 SQVTM, CDR2 ANQGSEA. This CDR3 region has 16 residues. The V gene end was trimmed by 6 bases and the J gene end by 5 bases; junction bases not matched to a gene: 13. The CDR3 sequence is CSVIRGRDRGQETQYF. The CDR3 DNA reads as TGCAGCGTCATTAGGGGCCGGGACAGGGGGCAGGAGACCCAGTACTTC.

J is TRBJ2-3 and V is TRBV7-2; TRBD1 matches at 7 bases. Germline V gives CDR1 SGHTA, CDR2 FQGNSA. The CDR3 totals 16 residues. Unmatched junction bases numbered 12, after V lost 5 bases and J lost 4 bases. This CDR3 is CASSPVSRGSSDTQYF. CDR3 DNA sequence: TGTGCCAGCAGCCCCGTTTCCAGGGGGTCTTCAGATACGCAGTATTTT.

This clone appeared a single time. The gene calls are TRBV4-1 and TRBJ1-3; D perhaps matches TRBD1 (6 bases). With 0 bases removed from V and 2 bases from J, the gap between germline ends came to 11 bases. The V gene's germline CDR1 is MGHRA and CDR2 YSYEKL. The CDR3 is 16 residues long. The CDR3 protein is CASSQEAEGAGNTIYF. The CDR3 DNA reads as TGCGCCAGCAGCCAAGAGGCGGAGGGGGCTGGAAACACCATATATTTT.

This clone has a handful of counts. The rearrangement joins TRBV29-1 to TRBJ2-5; perhaps TRBD2 as D (5 bases). With 4 bases removed from V and 4 bases from J, the gap between germline ends came to 16 bases. Germline V gene lookup returns CDR1 SQVTM and CDR2 ANQGSEA. The CDR3 consists of 14 residues. CDR3 sequence: CSVGTAPEGETQYF. The CDR3 bases are TGCAGCGTTGGGACCGCCCCCGAGGGAGAGACCCAGTACTTC.

This chain connects TRBV25-1 to TRBJ2-1; 7 bases are shared with TRBD2. This CDR3 contains 15 residues. Trimming cost V 6 bases and J 7 bases; bases outside gene matches: 12. Per the germline V gene, CDR1 is MGHDK and CDR2 is SYGVNS. DNA of the CDR3: TGTGCCAGCAGCAGGTGGGGGGGGATGGGGAATGAGCAGTTCTTC. This gives the protein CASSRWGGMGNEQFF.

The rearrangement links TRBV21-1 to TRBJ2-5; the table's D gene call, TRBD1, was not cross checked with the DNA. TRBV21-1 is a recognized pseudogene. This CDR3 has 14 amino acids. DNA for the CDR3: TGTGCCAGCAGCAAAGACAGGGGGCAAGAGACCCAGTACTTC. It yields the protein CASSKDRGQETQYF.

The J gene is TRBJ1-3, the V gene TRBV11-2; D possibly corresponds to TRBD1 (5 bases). The V gene's germline CDR1 is SGHAT and CDR2 FQNNGV. With 2 bases removed from V and 4 bases from J, the gap between germline ends came to 15 bases. CDR3 length: 16 residues. CDR3 residues: CASSLSPQGPGNTIYF. The CDR3 DNA is TGTGCCAGCAGCTTAAGCCCGCAGGGTCCCGGAAACACCATATATTTT.

The rearrangement links TRBV7-9 to TRBJ1-1; D call uncertain. Germline V lookup: CDR1 SEHNR, CDR2 FQNEAQ (reference sequence). Trimming took off 2 bases at V and 1 base at J, with 8 bases between the two ends. This CDR3 is 14 amino acids long. The CDR3 bases are TGTGCCAGCAGCTTACGGGTTCAGAACACTGAAGCTTTCTTT. This encodes CASSLRVQNTEAFF.

The chain is built from TRBV6-6 and TRBJ1-1, with 7 bases lining up with TRBD1. Germline CDR1 is MNHNY and CDR2 is SVGAGI (reference sequence). The CDR3 totals 11 residues. J gave up 11 bases and V 5 bases, and 5 bases lay outside the gene matches. CDR3 sequence (DNA): TGTGCCAGCAGTACCGACAGGGTGGCTTTCTTT. Its translation: CASSTDRVAFF.

The chain is built from TRBV6-5 and TRBJ1-4, with D perhaps TRBD1 (5 bases). Trimming removed 6 bases at V and 7 bases at J, with 18 bases between. Germline CDR1 reads MNHEY; CDR2 reads SVGAGI. This CDR3 comprises 15 residues. CDR3 DNA sequence: TGTGCCAGCAGCCCCGGTGGGACTGATAGTGAAAAACTGTTTTTT. It specifies CASSPGGTDSEKLFF.